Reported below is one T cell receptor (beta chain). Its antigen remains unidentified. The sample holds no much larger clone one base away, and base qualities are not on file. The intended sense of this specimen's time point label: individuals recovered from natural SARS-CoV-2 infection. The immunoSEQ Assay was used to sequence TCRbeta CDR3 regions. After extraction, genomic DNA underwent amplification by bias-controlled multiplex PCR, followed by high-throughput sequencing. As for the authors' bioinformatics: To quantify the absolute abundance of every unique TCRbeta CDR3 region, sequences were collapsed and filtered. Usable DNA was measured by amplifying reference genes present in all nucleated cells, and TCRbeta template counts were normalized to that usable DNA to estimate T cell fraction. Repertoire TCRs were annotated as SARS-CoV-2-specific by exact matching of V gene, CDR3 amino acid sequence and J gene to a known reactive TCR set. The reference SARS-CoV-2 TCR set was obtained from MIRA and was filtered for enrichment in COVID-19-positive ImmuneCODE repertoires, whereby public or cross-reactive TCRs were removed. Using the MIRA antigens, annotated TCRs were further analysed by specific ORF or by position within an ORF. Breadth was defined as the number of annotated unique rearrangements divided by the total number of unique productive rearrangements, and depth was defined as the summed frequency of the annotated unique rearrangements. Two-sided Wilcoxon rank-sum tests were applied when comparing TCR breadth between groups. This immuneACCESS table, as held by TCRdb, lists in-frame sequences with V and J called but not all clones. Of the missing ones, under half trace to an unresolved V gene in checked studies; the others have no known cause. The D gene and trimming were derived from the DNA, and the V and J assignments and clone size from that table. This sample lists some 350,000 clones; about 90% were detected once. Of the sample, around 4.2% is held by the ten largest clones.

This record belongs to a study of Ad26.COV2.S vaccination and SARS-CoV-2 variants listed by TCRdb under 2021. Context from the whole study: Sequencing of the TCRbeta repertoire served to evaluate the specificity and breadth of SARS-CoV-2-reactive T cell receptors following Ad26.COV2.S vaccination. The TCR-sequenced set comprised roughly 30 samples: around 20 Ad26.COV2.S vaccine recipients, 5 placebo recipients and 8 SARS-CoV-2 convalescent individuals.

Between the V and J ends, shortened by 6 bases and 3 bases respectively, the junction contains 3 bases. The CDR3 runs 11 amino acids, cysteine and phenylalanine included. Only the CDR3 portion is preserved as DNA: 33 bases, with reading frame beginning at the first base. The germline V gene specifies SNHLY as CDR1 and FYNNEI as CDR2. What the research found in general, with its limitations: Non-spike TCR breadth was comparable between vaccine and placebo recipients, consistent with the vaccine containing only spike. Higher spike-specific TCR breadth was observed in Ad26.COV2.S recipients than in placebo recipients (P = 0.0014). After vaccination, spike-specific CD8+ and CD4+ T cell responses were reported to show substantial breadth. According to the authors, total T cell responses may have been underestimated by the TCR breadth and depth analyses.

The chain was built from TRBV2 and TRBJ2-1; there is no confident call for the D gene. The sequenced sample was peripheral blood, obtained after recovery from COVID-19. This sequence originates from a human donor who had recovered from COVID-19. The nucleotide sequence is TGTGCCAGCAGGGGCTACAATGAGCAGTTCTTC. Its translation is CASRGYNEQFF.